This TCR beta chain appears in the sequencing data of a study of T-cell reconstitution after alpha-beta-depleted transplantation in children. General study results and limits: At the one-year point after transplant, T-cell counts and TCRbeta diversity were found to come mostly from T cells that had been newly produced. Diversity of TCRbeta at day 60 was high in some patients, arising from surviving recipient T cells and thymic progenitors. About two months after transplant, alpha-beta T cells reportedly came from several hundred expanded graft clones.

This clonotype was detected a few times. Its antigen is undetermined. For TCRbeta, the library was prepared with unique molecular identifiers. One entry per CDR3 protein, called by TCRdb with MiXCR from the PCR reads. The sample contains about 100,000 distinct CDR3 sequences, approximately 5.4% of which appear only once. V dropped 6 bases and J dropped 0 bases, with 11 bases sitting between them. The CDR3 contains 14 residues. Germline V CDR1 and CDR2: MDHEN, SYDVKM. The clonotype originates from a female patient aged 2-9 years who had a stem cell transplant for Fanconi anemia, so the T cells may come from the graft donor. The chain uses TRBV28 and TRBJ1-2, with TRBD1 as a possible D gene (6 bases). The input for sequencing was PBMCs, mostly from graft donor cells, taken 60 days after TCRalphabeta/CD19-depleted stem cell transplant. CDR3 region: CASSAGDSNYGYTF. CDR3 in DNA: TGTGCCAGCAGCGCAGGGGATTCTAACTATGGCTACACCTTC.